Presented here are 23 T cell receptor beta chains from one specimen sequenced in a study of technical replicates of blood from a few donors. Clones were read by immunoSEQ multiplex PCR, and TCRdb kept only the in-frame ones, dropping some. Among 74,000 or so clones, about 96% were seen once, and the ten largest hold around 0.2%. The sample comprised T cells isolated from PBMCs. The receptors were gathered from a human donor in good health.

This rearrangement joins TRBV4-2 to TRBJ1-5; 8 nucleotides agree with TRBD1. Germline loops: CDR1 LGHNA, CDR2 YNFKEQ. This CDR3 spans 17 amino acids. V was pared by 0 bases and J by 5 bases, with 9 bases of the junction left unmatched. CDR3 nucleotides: TGTGCCAGCAGCCAAGATCCGGGACAGGTGGGACATCAGCCCCAGCATTTT. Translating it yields CASSQDPGQVGHQPQHF.

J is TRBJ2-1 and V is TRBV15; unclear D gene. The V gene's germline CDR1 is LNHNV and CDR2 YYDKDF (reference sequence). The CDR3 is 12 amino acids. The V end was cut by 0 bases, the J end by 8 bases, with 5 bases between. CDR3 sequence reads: CATSRDEDEQFF. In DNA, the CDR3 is TGTGCCACCAGCAGAGATGAGGATGAGCAGTTCTTC. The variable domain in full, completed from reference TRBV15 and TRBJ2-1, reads DAMVIQNPRYQVTQFGKPVTLSCSQTLNHNVMYWYQQKSSQAPKLLFHYYDKDFNNEADTPDNFQSRRPNTSFCFLDIRSPGLGDTAMYLCATSRDEDEQFFGPGTRLTVL.

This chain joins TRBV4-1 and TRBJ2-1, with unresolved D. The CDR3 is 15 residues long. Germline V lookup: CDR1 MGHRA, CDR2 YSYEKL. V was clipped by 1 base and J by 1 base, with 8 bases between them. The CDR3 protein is CASSQASSSYNEQFF. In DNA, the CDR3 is TGCGCCAGCAGCCAAGCCTCTAGTTCCTACAATGAGCAGTTCTTC.

CDR3 nucleotide sequence: TGTGCCAGCAGCCCTTCCCCCTCTGGAAACACCATATATTTT. As protein: CASSPSPSGNTIYF. V is TRBV11-2 and J is TRBJ1-3; D unclear. Looked up from germline, CDR1 is SGHAT and CDR2 is FQNNGV. Trimming took off 5 bases at V and 0 bases at J, with 8 bases between the two ends. The length of the CDR3 is 14 residues.

CDR3 nucleotide sequence: TGCGCCAGCAGCCCTTGGACAGACATGAACACTGAAGCTTTCTTT. This encodes CASSPWTDMNTEAFF. The gene calls are TRBV5-1 and TRBJ1-1; possibly TRBD1 for D (6 bases). The V gene's germline CDR1 is SGHRS and CDR2 YFSETQ. Deletions cut 4 bases from V and 0 bases from J, with 13 bases between. This CDR3 comprises 15 residues.

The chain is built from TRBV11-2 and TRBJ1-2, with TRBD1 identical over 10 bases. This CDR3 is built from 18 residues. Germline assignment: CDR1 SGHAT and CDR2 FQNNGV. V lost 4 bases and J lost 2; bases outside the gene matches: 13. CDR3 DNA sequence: TGTGCCAGCAGCTCGAGGACTGAACCGGGACAGGGGAACTATGGCTACACCTTC. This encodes CASSSRTEPGQGNYGYTF.

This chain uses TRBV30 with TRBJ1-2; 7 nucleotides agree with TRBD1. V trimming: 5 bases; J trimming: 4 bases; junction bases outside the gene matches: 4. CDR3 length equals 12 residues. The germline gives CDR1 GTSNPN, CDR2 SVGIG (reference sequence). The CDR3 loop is CAWRRGVYGYTF. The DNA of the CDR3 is TGTGCCTGGCGCAGGGGGGTCTATGGCTACACCTTC.

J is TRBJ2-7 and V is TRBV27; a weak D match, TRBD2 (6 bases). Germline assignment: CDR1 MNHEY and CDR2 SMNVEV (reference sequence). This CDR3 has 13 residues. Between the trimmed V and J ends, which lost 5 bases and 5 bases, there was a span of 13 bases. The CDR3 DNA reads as TGTGCCAGCAGTCTGGGGGGTTCGGACGAGCAGTACTTC. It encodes CASSLGGSDEQYF.

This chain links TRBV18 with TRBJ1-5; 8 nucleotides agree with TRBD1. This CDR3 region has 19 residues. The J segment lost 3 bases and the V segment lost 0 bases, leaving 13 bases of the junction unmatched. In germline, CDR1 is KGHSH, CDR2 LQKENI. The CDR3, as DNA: TGTGCCAGCTCACCACCTTTAGGACAGGGAGGTAGGCACAATCAGCCCCAGCATTTT. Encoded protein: CASSPPLGQGGRHNQPQHF.

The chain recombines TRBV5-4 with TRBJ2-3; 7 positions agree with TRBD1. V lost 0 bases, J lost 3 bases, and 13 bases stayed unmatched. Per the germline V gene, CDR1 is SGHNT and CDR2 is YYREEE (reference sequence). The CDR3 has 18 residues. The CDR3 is CASSLEATGSFRTDTQYF. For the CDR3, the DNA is TGTGCCAGCAGCTTGGAAGCGACAGGGTCGTTTAGGACAGATACGCAGTATTTT. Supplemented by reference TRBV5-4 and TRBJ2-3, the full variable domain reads ETGVTQSPTHLIKTRGQQVTLRCSSQSGHNTVSWYQQALGQGPQFIFQYYREEENGRGNFPPRFSGLQFPNYSSELNVNALELDDSALYLCASSLEATGSFRTDTQYFGPGTRLTVL.

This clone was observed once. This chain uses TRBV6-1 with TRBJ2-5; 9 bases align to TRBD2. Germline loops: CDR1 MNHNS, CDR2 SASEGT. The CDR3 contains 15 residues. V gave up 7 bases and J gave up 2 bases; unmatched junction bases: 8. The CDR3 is CASIAGGPPQETQYF. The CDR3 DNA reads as TGTGCCAGCATTGCGGGAGGGCCACCACAAGAGACCCAGTACTTC.

DNA for the CDR3: TGTGCCAGCAGCCAATATGACAAGGATGAAGCTTTCTTT. Amino acids: CASSQYDKDEAFF. This chain connects TRBV5-4 to TRBJ1-1, with no clear D. The CDR3 extends over 13 amino acids. The V gene lost 4 bases and the J gene lost 7 bases, with 14 bases spanning the gap. The germline gives CDR1 SGHNT, CDR2 YYREEE (reference sequence).

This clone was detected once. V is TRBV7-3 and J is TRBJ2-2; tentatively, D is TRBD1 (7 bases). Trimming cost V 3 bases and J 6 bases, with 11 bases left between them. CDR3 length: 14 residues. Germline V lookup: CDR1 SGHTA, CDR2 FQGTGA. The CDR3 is CASSFQGGAGELFF. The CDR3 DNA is TGTGCCAGCAGCTTTCAGGGGGGCGCCGGGGAGCTGTTTTTT.

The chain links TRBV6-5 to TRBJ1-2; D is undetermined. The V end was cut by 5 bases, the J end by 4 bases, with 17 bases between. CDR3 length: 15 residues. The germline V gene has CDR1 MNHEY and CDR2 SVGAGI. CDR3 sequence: CASSPRADSRYGYTF. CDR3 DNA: TGTGCCAGCAGTCCGAGAGCTGATTCTCGCTATGGCTACACCTTC.

CDR3 DNA sequence: TGTGCCTGGACGGGACAGAGCTCTGAAGCTTTCTTT. It specifies CAWTGQSSEAFF. V gene TRBV30 combines with J gene TRBJ1-1, with 7 bases matching TRBD1. V dropped 4 bases and J dropped 6; count of bases not matched to a gene: 5. CDR1 GTSNPN and CDR2 SVGIG come from the germline V gene (reference sequence). The CDR3 runs 12 residues.

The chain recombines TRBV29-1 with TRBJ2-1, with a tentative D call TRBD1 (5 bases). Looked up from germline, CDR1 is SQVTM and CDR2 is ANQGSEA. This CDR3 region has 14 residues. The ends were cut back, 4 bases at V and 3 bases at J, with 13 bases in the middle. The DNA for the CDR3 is TGCAGCGTTGTCCTTCAGGGTATCTACAATGAGCAGTTCTTC. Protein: CSVVLQGIYNEQFF.

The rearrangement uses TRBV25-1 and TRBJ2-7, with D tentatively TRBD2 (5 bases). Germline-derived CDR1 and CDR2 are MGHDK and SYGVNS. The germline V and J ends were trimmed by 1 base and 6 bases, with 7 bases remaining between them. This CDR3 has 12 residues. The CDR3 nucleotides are TGTGCCAGCAGTGAATTTGGAGGCGAGCAGTACTTC. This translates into CASSEFGGEQYF.

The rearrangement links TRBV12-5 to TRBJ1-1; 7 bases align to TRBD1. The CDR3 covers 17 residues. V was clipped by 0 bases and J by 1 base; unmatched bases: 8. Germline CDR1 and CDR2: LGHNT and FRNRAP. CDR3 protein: CASGLVLTGARNTEAFF. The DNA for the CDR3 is TGTGCTAGTGGTTTGGTATTAACAGGGGCAAGGAACACTGAAGCTTTCTTT.

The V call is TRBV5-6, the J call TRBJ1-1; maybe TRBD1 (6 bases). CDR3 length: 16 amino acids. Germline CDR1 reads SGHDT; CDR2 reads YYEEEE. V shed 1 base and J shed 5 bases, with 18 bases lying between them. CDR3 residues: CASSLYRVGALTEAFF. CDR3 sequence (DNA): TGTGCCAGCAGCTTGTATAGGGTGGGGGCTTTGACTGAAGCTTTCTTT. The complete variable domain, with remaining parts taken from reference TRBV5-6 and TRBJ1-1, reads DAGVTQSPTHLIKTRGQQVTLRCSPKSGHDTVSWYQQALGQGPQFIFQYYEEEERQRGNFPDRFSGHQFPNYSSELNVNALLLGDSALYLCASSLYRVGALTEAFFGQGTRLTVV.

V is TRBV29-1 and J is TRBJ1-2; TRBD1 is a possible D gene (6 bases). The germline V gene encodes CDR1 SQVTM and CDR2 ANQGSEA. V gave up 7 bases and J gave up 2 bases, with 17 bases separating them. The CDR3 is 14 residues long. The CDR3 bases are TGCAGCGCCGAAGGACAGAGAGAGAACTATGGCTACACCTTC. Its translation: CSAEGQRENYGYTF. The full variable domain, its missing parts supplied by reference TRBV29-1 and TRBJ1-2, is SAVISQKPSRDICQRGTSLTIQCQVDSQVTMMFWYRQQPGQSLTLIATANQGSEATYESGFVIDKFPISRPNLTFSTLTVSNMSPEDSSIYLCSAEGQRENYGYTFGSGTRLTVV.

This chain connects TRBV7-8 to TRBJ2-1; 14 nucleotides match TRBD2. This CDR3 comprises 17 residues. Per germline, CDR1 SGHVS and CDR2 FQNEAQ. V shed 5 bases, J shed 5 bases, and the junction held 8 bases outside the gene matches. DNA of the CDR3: TGTGCCAGCAGCCCCACCTTGGGACTAGCGGGAGACAATGAGCAGTTCTTC. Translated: CASSPTLGLAGDNEQFF.

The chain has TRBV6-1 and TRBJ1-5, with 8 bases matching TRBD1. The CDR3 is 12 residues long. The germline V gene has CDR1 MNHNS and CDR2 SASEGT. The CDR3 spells CRTGSVGQPQHF. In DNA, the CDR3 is TGTAGGACAGGGTCGGTTGGTCAGCCCCAGCATTTT.

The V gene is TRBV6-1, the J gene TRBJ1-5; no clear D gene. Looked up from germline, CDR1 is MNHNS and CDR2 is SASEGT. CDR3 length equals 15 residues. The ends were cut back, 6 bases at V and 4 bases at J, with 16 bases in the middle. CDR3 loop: CASRQRWAQNQPQHF. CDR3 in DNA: TGTGCCAGCAGACAAAGGTGGGCACAGAATCAGCCCCAGCATTTT.